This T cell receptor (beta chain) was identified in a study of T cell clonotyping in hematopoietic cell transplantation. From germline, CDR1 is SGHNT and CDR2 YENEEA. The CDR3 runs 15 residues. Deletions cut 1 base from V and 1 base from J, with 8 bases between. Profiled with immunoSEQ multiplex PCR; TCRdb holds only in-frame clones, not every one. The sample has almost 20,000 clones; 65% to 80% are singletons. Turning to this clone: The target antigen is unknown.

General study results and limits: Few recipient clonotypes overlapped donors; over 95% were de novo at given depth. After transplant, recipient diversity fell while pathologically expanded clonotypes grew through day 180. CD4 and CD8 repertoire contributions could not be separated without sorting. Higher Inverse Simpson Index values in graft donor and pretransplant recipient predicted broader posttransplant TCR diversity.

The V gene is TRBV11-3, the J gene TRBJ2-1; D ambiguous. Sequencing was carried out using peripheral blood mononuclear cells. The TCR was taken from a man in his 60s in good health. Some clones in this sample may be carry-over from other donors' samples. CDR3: CASSLGAISYNEQFF. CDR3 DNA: TGTGCCAGCAGCTTAGGGGCGATTTCCTACAATGAGCAGTTCTTC.